The present T cell receptor (beta chain) was sequenced within a study of T cell repertoires in cytomegalovirus infection. With regard to this clonotype: What it binds is not known.

Study conclusions and caveats: Of the TCR beta families, the public ones yielded a cumulative frequency that identified carriers of CMV plus the relevant HLA.

Trimming cost V 1 base and J 3 bases, with 9 bases left between them. Germline CDR1 reads MGHRA; CDR2 reads YSYEKL. This CDR3 region has 14 residues. One entry per CDR3 protein results from TCRdb running MiXCR on the reads. The sample shows 200,000 to 250,000 distinct CDR3 sequences, 22% of them seen only once. Sequenced input: CD8+ T cells from PBMCs. The rearrangement links TRBV4-1 to TRBJ1-1, with D perhaps TRBD1 (6 bases). The receptor comes from a human donor in good health (CMV status not recorded). Some clones in this sample may be carry-over from other donors' samples. CDR3 sequence reads: CASSQGGPYTEAFF. In DNA, the CDR3 is TGCGCCAGCAGCCAAGGGGGGCCCTACACTGAAGCTTTCTTT.